This TCR beta chain was recovered during a study of PD-L1 blockade in urothelial cancer. Turning to the study itself: Atezolizumab (1,200 mg intravenously every 3 weeks) began in the mid-2010s for patients. The authors examined blood 3 weeks (second dose) and 6 weeks after treatment start. Earlier, patients had received 0 to 3 chemotherapy regimens.

The CDR3 extends over 14 amino acids. CDR1 SGHTA and CDR2 FQGNSA come from the germline V gene. The ends lost 4 bases at V and 4 bases at J; junction bases unmatched: 1. Assay: immunoSEQ multiplex PCR; the TCRdb copy retains only in-frame clones and omits some. The sample yields more than 45,000 clones, around 75% seen once. This sample's time point: pretreatment peripheral blood. Patients were living with locally advanced or metastatic urothelial carcinoma. The chain has TRBV7-2 and TRBJ1-3, with 10 nucleotides matching TRBD1. The sequencing used PBMCs, collected around atezolizumab (anti-PD-L1) treatment. The sequence was obtained from a man between 65 and 85 years old with urothelial cancer. Written as DNA, the CDR3 is TGTGCCAGCAGCTCGGGACAGGGGGGAAACACCATATATTTT. Its translation: CASSSGQGGNTIYF.